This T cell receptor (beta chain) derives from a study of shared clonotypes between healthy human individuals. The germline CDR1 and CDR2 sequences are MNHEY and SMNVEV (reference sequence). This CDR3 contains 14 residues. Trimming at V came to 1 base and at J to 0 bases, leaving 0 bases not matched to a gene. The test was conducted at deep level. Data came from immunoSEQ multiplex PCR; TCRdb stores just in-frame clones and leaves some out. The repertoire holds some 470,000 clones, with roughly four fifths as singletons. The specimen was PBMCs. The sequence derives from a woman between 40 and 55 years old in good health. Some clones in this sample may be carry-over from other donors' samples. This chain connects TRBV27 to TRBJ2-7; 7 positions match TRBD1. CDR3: CASSLWDSSYEQYF. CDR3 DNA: TGTGCCAGCAGTTTATGGGACAGCTCCTACGAGCAGTACTTC.